These T cell receptor beta chains were read from a single sample in a study of OX40 agonist ivuxolimab in advanced cancers. Sequencing used immunoSEQ multiplex PCR; TCRdb keeps in-frame clones, though not all of them. The sample yields 50,000 to 70,000 clones, around four fifths seen once. Sample: CD4+ or CD8+ T cells sorted from blood, taken in a trial of the OX40 agonist ivuxolimab. The source of these receptors is an adult with an advanced solid tumor such as melanoma, head and neck, liver or kidney cancer. The CDR3 runs from the conserved cysteine through the conserved F or W.

j_call v_call cdr3_aa
TRBJ2-3 TRBV2 CASSRDRGTGTDTQYF
TRBJ1-5 TRBV28 CASSFIGGTDQPQHF
TRBJ2-7 TRBV28 CASSNTGGGNEQYF
TRBJ2-5 TRBV5-5 CASSLALAGGQETQYF
TRBJ1-1 TRBV6-5 CASATGQGLGTEAFF
TRBJ2-1 TRBV6-4 CASSRDGISYNEQFF
TRBJ2-5 TRBV11-2 CASSTYQGTGETQYF
TRBJ1-2 TRBV6-1 CASSVQGAGYTF
TRBJ2-3 TRBV7-8 CASSLDQDRESTDTQYF
TRBJ2-2 TRBV2 CASTETRNTGELFF
TRBJ2-7 TRBV28 CASSLLGRRTATYEQYF
TRBJ1-1 TRBV7-6 CASRRDRDTEAFF
TRBJ1-1 TRBV5-5 CASSLPTAGNYPEAFF
TRBJ1-6 TRBV6-6 CASSLDRQDSPLHF
TRBJ1-2 TRBV6-5 CASKGTGVDYYGYTF
TRBJ2-7 TRBV2 CARRLAPGYEQYF
TRBJ2-1 TRBV11-1 CASSPGQLPFF
TRBJ1-5 TRBV2 CASSTTGGAGQPQHF
TRBJ2-5 TRBV5-5 CASIVGETQYF
TRBJ1-5 TRBV28 CASSLLYQPQHF
TRBJ2-1 TRBV7-8 CASSQQGQAYNEQFF
TRBJ1-2 TRBV18 CASSPLQEYYGYTF
TRBJ2-7 TRBV7-9 CASSSSGWYEQYF
TRBJ1-4 TRBV4-2 CASSQDLSPNEKLFF
TRBJ2-7 TRBV6-1 CASSEYQGLAASYEQYF
TRBJ1-2 TRBV5-1 CASSLAGQGADGYTF
TRBJ1-1 TRBV28 CASSFDSPPEAFF
TRBJ2-2 TRBV11-2 CASSLQTGTGELFF
TRBJ2-7 TRBV10-3 CAISESRQGQYF
TRBJ2-7 TRBV13 CASSFHSGVGEQYF
TRBJ2-3 TRBV27 CASRRTSTDTQYF